These 30 T cell receptor beta chains were all obtained from the same sample, sequenced in a study of T-cell memory formation after mild COVID-19. TCRdb reprocessed the 5' RACE reads via MiXCR and lists one record per CDR3 protein. The repertoire holds under 250,000 distinct CDR3 sequences, with around 26% as singletons. Sequencing used PBMCs or a T cell subset sorted from them (not recorded which). These receptors all come from an adult woman who had mild COVID-19 (a few samples of this study predate the infection). Cell type and time point are not known.

The chain carries TRBV10-3 and TRBJ2-1, with no clear D. Trimming left V 1 base short and J 8 bases short, with 6 bases between. Germline V gene sequence: CDR1 ENHRY, CDR2 SYGVKD. The CDR3 spans 12 residues. CDR3 loop: CAISEFSHEQFF. CDR3 bases: TGTGCCATCAGTGAGTTTAGCCATGAGCAGTTCTTC.

This clonotype was picked up a small number of times. The chain is built from TRBV15 and TRBJ2-1, with D perhaps given as TRBD1 or TRBD2 (5 bases each). CDR1 LNHNV and CDR2 YYDKDF come from the germline V gene (reference sequence). The CDR3 totals 18 residues. V dropped 4 bases and J dropped 3 bases, with 22 bases sitting between them. CDR3 sequence (DNA): TGTGCCACCAGCACCCCCAAGGGGACGTTGCAGGTCTACAATGAGCAGTTCTTC. It codes for CATSTPKGTLQVYNEQFF.

This clonotype turned up a few times. The V and J genes are TRBV10-2 and TRBJ2-5; 9 bases are shared with TRBD1. V trimming: 6 bases; J trimming: 5 bases; junction bases outside the gene matches: 19. The CDR3 sequence is 18 residues long. Germline-derived CDR1 and CDR2 are WSHSY and SAAADI. The CDR3 nucleotides read TGCGCCAGCAGCTCTCACTTGAGACAGGGGGTCACCGGGGAGACCCAGTACTTC. Translating it yields CASSSHLRQGVTGETQYF.

V and J are TRBV9 and TRBJ2-5; D may correspond to TRBD1 or TRBD2 (5 bases each). Between the trimmed V and J ends, which lost 3 bases and 1 base, there was a span of 16 bases. The CDR3 covers 16 residues. Germline CDR1 reads SGDLS; CDR2 reads YYNGEE. The CDR3 coding sequence is TGTGCCAGCAGCGCCTCAGCACGAGGGGCCCAAGAGACCCAGTACTTC. It encodes CASSASARGAQETQYF.

The chain uses TRBV5-4 and TRBJ1-6; TRBD1 might be the D (5 bases). V gave up 5 bases and J gave up 7 bases, with 13 bases separating them. CDR1 is SGHNT, CDR2 YYREEE, per germline (reference sequence). The length of the CDR3 is 14 residues. The CDR3 sequence: CASRPTGGNSPLHF. The DNA of the CDR3 is TGTGCCAGCAGACCTACGGGGGGAAATTCACCCCTCCACTTT. Combining the CDR3 with reference TRBV5-4 and TRBJ1-6 gives the whole variable domain ETGVTQSPTHLIKTRGQQVTLRCSSQSGHNTVSWYQQALGQGPQFIFQYYREEENGRGNFPPRFSGLQFPNYSSELNVNALELDDSALYLCASRPTGGNSPLHFGNGTRLTVT.

The chain carries TRBV20-1 and TRBJ1-2; 8 bases are shared with TRBD1. J gave up 5 bases and V 3 bases, and 5 bases lay outside the gene matches. Looked up from germline, CDR1 is DFQATT and CDR2 is SNEGSKA (reference sequence). CDR3 size: 13 residues. CDR3 loop: CSASPDRVYGYTF. Here the CDR3 DNA reads TGCAGTGCTAGTCCGGACAGGGTGTATGGCTACACCTTC.

V is TRBV15 and J is TRBJ2-1, with TRBD2 matching over 12 bases. After removal of 5 bases from V and 6 bases from J, the junction contained 5 bases not matched to a gene. This CDR3 has 15 amino acids. The germline V gene has CDR1 LNHNV and CDR2 YYDKDF (reference sequence). In DNA form, the CDR3 reads TGTGCCACCAGCGCAACTAGCGGGGGGTCCAATGAGCAGTTCTTC. Protein product: CATSATSGGSNEQFF.

This clonotype has just a few counts. The chain employs TRBV6-4 and TRBJ2-3; 9 nucleotides align to TRBD2. CDR3 length: 17 residues. The ends lost 4 bases at V and 10 bases at J; junction bases unmatched: 18. Germline V gene sequence: CDR1 MRHNA, CDR2 SNTAGT. The CDR3 DNA reads TGTGCCAGCAGTGCGTCCGCAGCGGGAGGATTTGAGCTGGCGCAGTATTTT. Translation: CASSASAAGGFELAQYF.

The chain has TRBV10-3 and TRBJ2-3, with D possibly being TRBD2 (6 bases). V lost 0 bases to trimming and J lost 2 bases, with 12 bases between them. CDR3 length: 16 amino acids. Germline V CDR1 and CDR2: ENHRY, SYGVKD. CDR3 in amino acids: CAISESGRGYTDTQYF. CDR3 DNA: TGTGCCATCAGTGAGTCAGGGCGGGGTTACACAGATACGCAGTATTTT.

This clonotype was detected only a few times. This chain uses TRBV5-8 with TRBJ2-7; 8 bases line up with TRBD1. This CDR3 region has 13 residues. V lost 2 bases, J lost 3 bases, and 1 base stayed unmatched. Germline V lookup: CDR1 SGHTS, CDR2 YDEGEE. For the CDR3, the DNA is TGTGCCAGCAGCTTTGGGACAGGCTACGAGCAGTACTTC. Protein: CASSFGTGYEQYF.

This clonotype has only a few counts. The genes are TRBV12-3 or TRBV12-4 and TRBJ2-7; D is uncertain. Trimming removed 7 bases from V and 0 bases from J, with 16 bases in between. The CDR3 sequence is 15 residues long. The CDR3 protein is CASTSDRLNSYEQYF. CDR3 in DNA: TGTGCCAGCACTTCAGACCGTCTCAACTCCTACGAGCAGTACTTC.

The gene calls are TRBV5-5 and TRBJ1-1; D unresolved. Trimming took 0 bases from V and 1 from J, leaving 7 bases between them. This CDR3 spans 14 amino acids. The germline V gene encodes CDR1 SGHKS and CDR2 YYEKEE (reference sequence). CDR3 region: CASSLGYRNTEAFF. The CDR3 DNA reads TGTGCCAGCAGCTTGGGGTACAGGAACACTGAAGCTTTCTTT. Full variable domain (outside the CDR3, taken from reference TRBV5-5 and TRBJ1-1): DAGVTQSPTHLIKTRGQQVTLRCSPISGHKSVSWYQQVLGQGPQFIFQYYEKEERGRGNFPDRFSARQFPNYSSELNVNALLLGDSALYLCASSLGYRNTEAFFGQGTRLTVV.

This clonotype has more than one count but fewer than ten. The chain has TRBV6-5 and TRBJ1-2; 9 bases fit TRBD1. With V trimmed by 2 bases and J by 4 bases, 5 bases remained unmatched. There are 15 residues in the CDR3. The V gene's germline CDR1 is MNHEY and CDR2 SVGAGI. As DNA, the CDR3 is TGTGCCAGCAGTTACGGTGGACAGGGGTTCTATGGCTACACCTTC. This sequence encodes CASSYGGQGFYGYTF.

This clonotype was observed a handful of times. This chain links TRBV7-9 with TRBJ1-1; 9 bases are shared with TRBD1. The CDR3 loop spans 15 amino acids. V shed 3 bases, J shed 1 base, and the junction held 3 bases outside the gene matches. Per germline, CDR1 SEHNR and CDR2 FQNEAQ (reference sequence). The CDR3 loop reads CASSFPGQGNTEAFF. Written as DNA, the CDR3 is TGTGCCAGCAGCTTTCCGGGACAGGGGAACACTGAAGCTTTCTTT.

This rearrangement joins TRBV7-9 to TRBJ1-5; 10 bases are a match to TRBD1. Losses at the gene ends were 3 bases for V and 6 bases for J; bases not matched to a gene: 8. The CDR3 is made up of 16 amino acids. From germline, CDR1 is SEHNR and CDR2 FQNEAQ (reference sequence). CDR3 nucleotides: TGTGCCAGCAGCTTGACCGGGACAGGGGAAGGTCAGCCCCAGCATTTT. Its translation is CASSLTGTGEGQPQHF.

This clonotype occurred a few times. The J gene is TRBJ2-7, the V gene TRBV25-1; D unclear. This CDR3 spans 14 amino acids. Trimming pared 7 bases from V and 1 base from J, leaving 14 bases between. Germline V gene data show CDR1 as MGHDK and CDR2 as SYGVNS. This chain's CDR3 is CASTLGKGSYEQYF. CDR3 DNA: TGTGCCAGCACCCTAGGGAAGGGTTCCTACGAGCAGTACTTC.

The chain carries TRBV12-3 or TRBV12-4 and TRBJ2-3; no reliable D call. The CDR3 consists of 13 residues. Deletions cut 6 bases from V and 5 bases from J, with 12 bases between. CDR3 sequence (DNA): TGTGCCAGCAGCCTAAGTTGGAGAGATACGCAGTATTTT. Translated: CASSLSWRDTQYF.

The V and J genes are TRBV30 and TRBJ1-1; 7 bases line up with TRBD1. V was pared by 4 bases and J by 4 bases, with 6 bases of the junction left unmatched. Germline CDR1 reads GTSNPN; CDR2 reads SVGIG (reference sequence). The CDR3 sequence is 13 residues long. The CDR3 spells CAWTRGYSTEAFF. The CDR3 DNA reads TGTGCCTGGACCAGGGGGTACAGCACTGAAGCTTTCTTT. The whole variable domain, filled in from reference TRBV30 and TRBJ1-1, reads SQTIHQWPATLVQPVGSPLSLECTVEGTSNPNLYWYRQAAGRGLQLLFYSVGIGQISSEVPQNLSASRPQDRQFILSSKKLLLSDSGFYLCAWTRGYSTEAFFGQGTRLTVV.

The genes are TRBV12-3 or TRBV12-4 and TRBJ1-1, with a weak D call TRBD1 (5 bases). V shed 6 bases and J shed 3 bases, with 17 bases lying between them. The CDR3 contains 15 residues. This CDR3 reads CASSPRQLSDTEAFF. The CDR3 DNA reads as TGTGCCAGCAGCCCGCGACAGTTGAGCGACACTGAAGCTTTCTTT.

This clonotype was observed a few times. The rearrangement uses TRBV7-2 and TRBJ2-3; 13 bases align to TRBD2. Unmatched junction bases numbered 6, after V lost 6 bases and J lost 3 bases. The germline V gene has CDR1 SGHTA and CDR2 FQGNSA. The CDR3 is 16 residues long. CDR3 coding DNA: TGTGCCAGCAGATTCGGACTAGCGGGAGATACAGATACGCAGTATTTT. Translation gives CASRFGLAGDTDTQYF.

There are many counts of this clonotype. The chain joins TRBV5-1 to TRBJ2-1; TRBD2 matches 8 bases. The V and J ends lost 1 base and 4 bases, in that order; junction bases with no gene match: 13. From germline, CDR1 is SGHRS and CDR2 YFSETQ. The CDR3 has 18 amino acids. The CDR3 is CASSLTLFGGGKYNEQFF. CDR3 DNA sequence: TGCGCCAGCAGCTTGACCCTCTTCGGGGGGGGCAAATACAATGAGCAGTTCTTC.

The rearrangement joins TRBV5-1 to TRBJ2-5; D possibly matches TRBD1 or TRBD2 (5 bases each). The CDR3 totals 14 residues. Per the germline V gene, CDR1 is SGHRS and CDR2 is YFSETQ. The V gene lost 3 bases and the J gene lost 3 bases, with 12 bases spanning the gap. The CDR3 sequence is CASSSGAREETQYF. Here the CDR3 DNA reads TGCGCCAGCAGCTCCGGGGCGCGGGAAGAGACCCAGTACTTC. Full variable domain (rest looked up from reference TRBV5-1 and TRBJ2-5): KAGVTQTPRYLIKTRGQQVTLSCSPISGHRSVSWYQQTPGQGLQFLFEYFSETQRNKGNFPGRFSGRQFSNSRSEMNVSTLELGDSALYLCASSSGAREETQYFGPGTRLLVL.

The rearrangement uses TRBV13 and TRBJ2-3, with 12 nucleotides matching TRBD2. The V and J ends lost 4 bases and 3 bases, in that order; junction bases with no gene match: 14. The CDR3 runs 19 residues. Germline V CDR1 and CDR2: PRHDT, FYEKMQ (reference sequence). The CDR3 reads CASSSPRTSGALRTDTQYF. DNA of the CDR3: TGTGCCAGCAGCTCACCACGGACTAGCGGGGCCCTAAGAACAGATACGCAGTATTTT. The full variable domain, with the rest looked up from reference TRBV13 and TRBJ2-3, is AAGVIQSPRHLIKEKRETATLKCYPIPRHDTVYWYQQGPGQDPQFLISFYEKMQSDKGSIPDRFSAQQFSDYHSELNMSSLELGDSALYFCASSSPRTSGALRTDTQYFGPGTRLTVL.

This chain joins TRBV29-1 and TRBJ2-7; 7 bases are shared with TRBD1. V shed 4 bases and J 0 bases; nucleotides not matched to a gene: 6. CDR3 size: 14 residues. CDR1 is SQVTM and CDR2 is ANQGSEA in the germline V gene. The CDR3 reads CSVGLGQTSYEQYF. As DNA, the CDR3 is TGCAGCGTTGGTTTGGGACAGACCTCCTACGAGCAGTACTTC.

This clonotype was detected ten times or more. In DNA, the CDR3 is TGCGCCAGCAGCCCAACCACAGATACGCAGTATTTT. It translates to CASSPTTDTQYF. This sequence joins TRBV5-1 and TRBJ2-3; D is uncertain. The CDR3 runs to 12 residues. V lost 4 bases and J lost 2, with 5 bases in between. Germline values: CDR1 SGHRS, CDR2 YFSETQ.

There are a few counts of this clonotype. CDR3 coding DNA: TGTGCCAGCAGTAAGAGCTCCTACGAGCAGTACTTC. Translating it yields CASSKSSYEQYF. V usage is TRBV14 and J usage is TRBJ2-7; D remains unclear. CDR1 is SGHDN and CDR2 is FVKESK in the germline V gene. V was trimmed by 6 bases and J by 0 bases, leaving 6 bases between them. This CDR3 contains 12 residues.

The chain joins TRBV7-9 to TRBJ1-1; D unresolved. Between the trimmed V and J ends, which lost 6 bases and 3 bases, there was a span of 17 bases. This CDR3 comprises 15 residues. The germline V gene has CDR1 SEHNR and CDR2 FQNEAQ (reference sequence). DNA for the CDR3: TGTGCCAGCAGGTCACATGTTTTGGTGGACACTGAAGCTTTCTTT. This translates into CASRSHVLVDTEAFF.

The V and J genes are TRBV9 and TRBJ2-1; TRBD2 aligns across 13 bases. The CDR3 covers 16 residues. J lost 6 bases, V lost 0 bases, and 3 bases had no gene match. Germline V lookup: CDR1 SGDLS, CDR2 YYNGEE. The CDR3 DNA reads as TGTGCCAGCAGCGTAGGAGGGACTAGCGGGATCAATGAGCAGTTCTTC. This encodes CASSVGGTSGINEQFF.

This clonotype was observed once. The V call is TRBV9, the J call TRBJ2-7; a possible D gene is TRBD1 (6 bases). Germline values: CDR1 SGDLS, CDR2 YYNGEE. Trimming took off 0 bases at V and 6 bases at J, with 10 bases between the two ends. The CDR3 extends over 13 amino acids. The CDR3 region is CASSVGGLGEQYF. The CDR3 DNA follows: TGTGCCAGCAGCGTAGGGGGGCTAGGCGAGCAGTACTTC. The variable domain in full, with the rest retrieved from reference TRBV9 and TRBJ2-7, is DSGVTQTPKHLITATGQRVTLRCSPRSGDLSVYWYQQSLDQGLQFLIQYYNGEERAKGNILERFSAQQFPDLHSELNLSSLELGDSALYFCASSVGGLGEQYFGPGTRLTVT.

The rearrangement joins TRBV5-1 to TRBJ1-2; the D is unclear. The CDR3 length is 14 residues. The V end was cut by 4 bases, the J end by 10 bases, with 20 bases between. CDR1 is SGHRS, CDR2 YFSETQ, per germline. DNA for the CDR3: TGCGCCAGCAGCCGAGGTCCGGTTGGGGTGGACTACACCTTC. Protein: CASSRGPVGVDYTF.